The rows below give T cell receptor beta chains drawn from one sample of a study of circulating CD8 cells and anti-PD-1 response in melanoma. MiXCR, applied by TCRdb to the reads, yields one record per CDR3 protein. The sample lists several hundred distinct CDR3 sequences; around 7.1% were seen once. This material consisted of CD8+ T cells from PBMCs, taken at baseline or after one month of anti-PD-1 therapy (not recorded which). The source of these receptors is a human donor with melanoma. Each CDR3 is given with its conserved first and last residue.

V gene,J gene,CDR3 protein
TRBV4-2,TRBJ2-7,CASSQALGQGDYEQYF
TRBV12-3/TRBV12-4,TRBJ2-1,CASSPRGWGNDDNEQFF
TRBV28,TRBJ2-2,CASSLFGPGQGRTGELFF
TRBV19,TRBJ2-3,CASMETDTQYF
TRBV28,TRBJ1-2,CASRPPDSRSYGYTF
TRBV12-5,TRBJ2-3,CASGTPATGTGSTDTQYF
TRBV5-4,TRBJ2-2,CASSWGTSGKQNTGELFF
TRBV7-3,TRBJ1-6,CASRKAGVTGSPLHF
TRBV19,TRBJ2-1,CASSIALANEQFF
TRBV7-9,TRBJ1-5,CASSLDRDGGEPQHF
TRBV28,TRBJ1-3,CATRLRVVEGLSGNTIYF